These 13 T cell receptor beta chains originate from one sample sequenced in a study of CD8 T cells in ankylosing spondylitis. Study-level findings and limits: Ankylosing spondylitis blood appeared to carry a characteristic TCR beta motif of roughly eight highly homologous variants.

Via MiXCR, TCRdb re-called the 5' RACE reads, giving one row per CDR3 protein. The sample has 500,000 to 650,000 distinct CDR3 sequences; under 5.5% are singletons. No antigen has been identified for these receptors. The specimen sequenced was blood, either unsorted or a sorted T cell fraction (not recorded which). The origin of the receptors is a male donor with ankylosing spondylitis.

This clonotype was detected ten times or more. The chain combines TRBV5-6 with TRBJ2-3; possibly TRBD2 for D (6 bases). Germline V gene sequence: CDR1 SGHDT, CDR2 YYEEEE. CDR3 size: 18 residues. Trimming cost V 3 bases and J 8 bases, with 28 bases left between them. The CDR3 sequence: CASSYAPRDGYLKGTQYF. The CDR3 DNA follows: TGTGCCAGCAGCTATGCCCCGCGGGACGGATATCTAAAGGGTACGCAGTATTTT.

At least ten counts were recorded for this clonotype. The DNA for the CDR3 is TGCGCCAGCAGCCAGGGTCTAGCGGGGGTATTGACACCCTACGAGCAGTACTTC. Translating it yields CASSQGLAGVLTPYEQYF. The V gene is TRBV4-3, the J gene TRBJ2-7; the match to TRBD2 covers 10 bases. The CDR3 extends over 18 amino acids. Germline-derived CDR1 and CDR2 are LGHNA and YSLEER. The V segment lost 3 bases and the J segment 2 bases; nucleotides outside the gene matches: 13.

This clonotype was counted many times. The CDR3 region has the DNA TGTGCCAGCAGCCAAGGGGTGGCAACACCGTATGGCTACACCTTC. Translating it yields CASSQGVATPYGYTF. The rearrangement links TRBV4-2 to TRBJ1-2; D remains ambiguous. Germline V gene lookup returns CDR1 LGHNA and CDR2 YNFKEQ. The CDR3 loop spans 15 amino acids. Trimming removed 1 base from V and 5 bases from J, with 14 bases in between.

As for this clonotype: This clone may be a read error of a much larger clone one base away. The CDR3 spells CASSSGTAHYNEQFF. CDR3 sequence (DNA): TGTGCCAGCAGCTCCGGGACCGCACACTACAATGAGCAGTTCTTC. This rearrangement joins TRBV7-9 to TRBJ2-1; the D call may be TRBD1 or TRBD2 (5 bases each). Germline assignment: CDR1 SEHNR and CDR2 FQNEAQ (reference sequence). V was cut by 4 bases and J by 3 bases, with 13 bases left in between. This CDR3 region has 15 residues.

This clonotype was counted ten times or more. The chain has TRBV20-1 and TRBJ2-5, with 9 bases aligning to TRBD1. The CDR3 runs 14 residues. V lost 0 bases to trimming and J lost 4 bases; unmatched junction nucleotides: 3. Germline V gives CDR1 DFQATT, CDR2 SNEGSKA (reference sequence). CDR3 in amino acids: CSARDWTGAETQYF. Here the CDR3 DNA reads TGCAGTGCTAGAGATTGGACAGGGGCAGAGACCCAGTACTTC.

The sample holds many counts of this clonotype. The chain uses TRBV11-2 and TRBJ1-2, with D maybe TRBD1 (5 bases). Germline CDR1 reads SGHAT; CDR2 reads FQNNGV. The CDR3 covers 13 residues. Trimming removed 7 bases from V and 8 bases from J, with 17 bases in between. CDR3 loop: CASTAGTEFGYTF. DNA for the CDR3: TGTGCCAGCACGGCCGGGACCGAATTCGGCTACACCTTC.

The chain uses TRBV27 and TRBJ1-1; tentatively, D is TRBD1 (5 bases). The CDR3 is made up of 15 amino acids. The V end lost 2 bases, the J end lost 3 bases, and 13 bases lay between the germline ends. Germline V gene lookup returns CDR1 MNHEY and CDR2 SMNVEV (reference sequence). The CDR3 spells CASSLEGRADTEAFF. The DNA for the CDR3 is TGTGCCAGCAGTTTAGAGGGCAGGGCCGACACTGAAGCTTTCTTT.

Ten or more counts support this clonotype. The chain joins TRBV10-3 to TRBJ2-3; perhaps TRBD2 as D (6 bases). The CDR3 loop spans 13 amino acids. Trimming left V 2 bases short and J 6 bases short, with 9 bases between. Germline V gives CDR1 ENHRY, CDR2 SYGVKD. The CDR3 is CAISEVGRDTQYF. DNA of the CDR3: TGTGCCATCAGTGAGGTAGGGAGGGATACGCAGTATTTT.

This clonotype was seen repeatedly, ten times or more. The J gene is TRBJ1-3, the V gene TRBV5-1; D is possibly TRBD1 (5 bases). Trimming pared 2 bases from V and 4 bases from J, leaving 16 bases between. The CDR3 is 16 residues long. Germline CDR1 reads SGHRS; CDR2 reads YFSETQ. CDR3 coding DNA: TGCGCCAGCAGCTTCGACGGGGGTTTAATAGGAAACACCATATATTTT. The encoded protein is CASSFDGGLIGNTIYF. The full variable domain, rest sourced from reference TRBV5-1 and TRBJ1-3, is KAGVTQTPRYLIKTRGQQVTLSCSPISGHRSVSWYQQTPGQGLQFLFEYFSETQRNKGNFPGRFSGRQFSNSRSEMNVSTLELGDSALYLCASSFDGGLIGNTIYFGEGSWLTVV.

There are many counts of this clonotype. The chain uses TRBV20-1 and TRBJ2-7; 10 bases line up with TRBD1. The CDR3 contains 14 residues. Unmatched junction bases numbered 3, after V lost 3 bases and J lost 1 base. The germline V gene encodes CDR1 DFQATT and CDR2 SNEGSKA (reference sequence). The CDR3 sequence: CSARWDRGSYEQYF. DNA for the CDR3: TGCAGTGCTAGGTGGGACAGGGGTTCCTACGAGCAGTACTTC.

This clonotype was seen many times. The chain has TRBV27 and TRBJ1-6; D is unclear. Germline values: CDR1 MNHEY, CDR2 SMNVEV (reference sequence). V lost 6 bases and J 6 bases, leaving 6 bases between the germline ends. This CDR3 has 12 residues. The CDR3 is CASSLLNSPLHF. In DNA form, the CDR3 reads TGTGCCAGCAGCTTACTTAATTCACCCCTCCACTTT.

Ten or more counts support this clonotype. The chain joins TRBV5-1 to TRBJ1-1, with D perhaps matching TRBD1 (6 bases). V was shortened by 0 bases and J by 11 bases, with 20 bases between the two germline ends. Germline V gives CDR1 SGHRS, CDR2 YFSETQ. The CDR3 spans 15 residues. The DNA for the CDR3 is TGCGCCAGCAGCTTGGCCGGGCAGGGGAGGTCGGCCGCTTTCTTT. The encoded protein is CASSLAGQGRSAAFF.

This clonotype appeared many times. The rearrangement joins TRBV10-3 to TRBJ2-1; the D call may be TRBD1 or TRBD2 (5 bases each). There are 10 residues in the CDR3. Germline V gives CDR1 ENHRY, CDR2 SYGVKD. The V end was cut by 10 bases, the J end by 7 bases, with 8 bases between. CDR3 DNA: TGTGCCACTTGGGGGAATGAGCAGTTCTTC. Amino acids: CATWGNEQFF.